This T cell receptor (beta chain) was found in a study of PD-L1 blockade in urothelial cancer. In the study overall: Bladder-origin urothelial cancer in males described most of the roughly 30 patients.

This clone was seen only a few times. This CDR3 has 13 residues. Per germline, CDR1 KGHSH and CDR2 LQKENI. The V gene lost 3 bases and the J gene lost 8 bases, with 13 bases spanning the gap. Time point defined: pretreatment peripheral blood. Templates that were synthetic TCR analogs were spiked into each PCR. Assay used: immunoSEQ multiplex PCR; TCRdb lists only in-frame clones, some missing. The sample comprises some 45,000 clones, more than 70% of which are singletons, and 15% to 20% rests with the top ten. The gene calls are TRBV18 and TRBJ1-2; D is ambiguous. The clonotype originates from a man between 60 and 75 years old with urothelial cancer. Sequencing was performed on PBMCs, taken around atezolizumab (anti-PD-L1) treatment. CDR3 sequence: CASSPPGVGGYTF. CDR3 coding DNA: TGTGCCAGCTCACCGCCAGGCGTGGGCGGCTACACCTTC.